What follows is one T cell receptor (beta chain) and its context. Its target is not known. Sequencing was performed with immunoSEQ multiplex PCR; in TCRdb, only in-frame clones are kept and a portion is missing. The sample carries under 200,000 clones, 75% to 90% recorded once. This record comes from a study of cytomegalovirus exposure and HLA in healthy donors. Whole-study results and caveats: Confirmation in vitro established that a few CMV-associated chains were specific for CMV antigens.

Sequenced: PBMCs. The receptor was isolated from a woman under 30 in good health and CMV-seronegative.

The CDR3 reads CASSLLNPAEAFF. CDR3 sequence (DNA): TGTGCCAGCAGTTTATTGAACCCAGCTGAAGCTTTCTTT. The chain employs TRBV27 and TRBJ1-1, with D uncertain. The germline V gene has CDR1 MNHEY and CDR2 SMNVEV (reference sequence). CDR3 size: 13 residues. V lost 1 base and J 6 bases, leaving 9 bases between the germline ends.